The 5 T cell receptor beta chains presented below share a single source sample, sequenced in a study of early T cells in non-severe SARS-CoV-2 infection. TCRdb re-called the 5' RACE reads with MiXCR, one entry per CDR3 protein. The table records 55,000 to 65,000 distinct CDR3 sequences, roughly 12% of them present only once. The sequencing used whole blood, collected at baseline. These receptors all stem from an adult who was a healthcare worker with PCR-confirmed SARS-CoV-2 infection or an uninfected control (not recorded which).

This clonotype was seen repeatedly, ten times or more. The chain carries TRBV29-1 and TRBJ2-1; 8 positions agree with TRBD1. With 7 bases clipped from V and 4 bases from J, the junction kept 9 bases outside the gene matches. The CDR3 is made up of 14 amino acids. Per germline, CDR1 SQVTM and CDR2 ANQGSEA. Here the CDR3 DNA reads TGCAGCGAGGGACAGGCGATGGATTACAATGAGCAGTTCTTC. Its protein is CSEGQAMDYNEQFF.

This clonotype appeared a few times. V gene TRBV28 combines with J gene TRBJ1-2; D unclear. Per germline, CDR1 MDHEN and CDR2 SYDVKM. V lost 2 bases, J lost 6 bases, and 7 bases lay in between. The CDR3 runs 12 residues. CDR3 sequence (DNA): TGTGCCAGCAGTTTACTATCTGATGGCTACACCTTC. Protein sequence: CASSLLSDGYTF.

This clonotype was found many times. The CDR3 DNA is TGTGCCAGCAGCCTGGGACAGCTCAACACCGGGGAGCTGTTTTTT. Its translation is CASSLGQLNTGELFF. The chain links TRBV7-6 to TRBJ2-2; 7 bases match TRBD1. V trimming: 5 bases; J trimming: 2 bases; junction bases outside the gene matches: 5. The CDR3 contains 15 residues. Germline CDR1 reads SGHVS; CDR2 reads FNYEAQ. The whole variable domain, remainder taken from reference TRBV7-6 and TRBJ2-2, is GAGVSQSPRYKVTKRGQDVALRCDPISGHVSLYWYRQALGQGPEFLTYFNYEAQQDKSGLPNDRFSAERPEGSISTLTIQRTEQRDSAMYRCASSLGQLNTGELFFGEGSRLTVL.

The CDR3 region is CASSLRQGRAGANVLTF. The DNA for the CDR3 is TGTGCCAGCAGCCTACGACAGGGCAGGGCTGGGGCCAACGTCCTGACTTTC. The V gene is TRBV13, the J gene TRBJ2-6, with 7 bases that match TRBD1. After removal of 5 bases from V and 2 bases from J, the junction contained 9 bases not matched to a gene. Germline loops: CDR1 PRHDT, CDR2 FYEKMQ (reference sequence). This CDR3 is 17 amino acids long.

This clonotype was found a few times. The J gene is TRBJ1-1, the V gene TRBV7-6, with D maybe TRBD1 (5 bases). Germline CDR1 is SGHVS and CDR2 is FNYEAQ. V was clipped by 5 bases and J by 5 bases, with 12 bases between them. There are 13 residues in the CDR3. CDR3 sequence (DNA): TGTGCCAGCAGCCCTGGGACGCAGACTGAAGCTTTCTTT. Its protein is CASSPGTQTEAFF.